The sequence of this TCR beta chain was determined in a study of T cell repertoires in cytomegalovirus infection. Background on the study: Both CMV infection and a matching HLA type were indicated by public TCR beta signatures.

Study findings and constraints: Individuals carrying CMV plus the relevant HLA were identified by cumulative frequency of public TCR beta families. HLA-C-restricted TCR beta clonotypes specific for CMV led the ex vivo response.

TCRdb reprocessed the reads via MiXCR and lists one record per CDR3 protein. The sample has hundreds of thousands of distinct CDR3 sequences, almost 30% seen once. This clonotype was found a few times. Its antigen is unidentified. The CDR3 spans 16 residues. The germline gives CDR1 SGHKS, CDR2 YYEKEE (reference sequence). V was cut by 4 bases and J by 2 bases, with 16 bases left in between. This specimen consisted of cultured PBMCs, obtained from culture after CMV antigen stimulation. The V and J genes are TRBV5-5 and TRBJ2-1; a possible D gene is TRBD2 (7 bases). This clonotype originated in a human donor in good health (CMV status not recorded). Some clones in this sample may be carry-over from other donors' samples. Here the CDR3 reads CASSPSFGGPYNEQFF. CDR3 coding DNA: TGTGCCAGCAGCCCGAGCTTCGGGGGGCCCTACAATGAGCAGTTCTTC.